This TCR beta chain was recorded in a study of T cell repertoires in cytomegalovirus infection. The V gene lost 7 bases and the J gene lost 0 bases, with 11 bases spanning the gap. Germline CDR1 is SGHRS and CDR2 is YFSETQ. The CDR3 consists of 14 residues. This clonotype has a handful of counts. A single record per CDR3 protein comes from TCRdb applying MiXCR to the reads. The table records approximately 500,000 distinct CDR3 sequences, approximately 16% of them present only once. Material: CD8+ T cells from PBMCs. The receptor comes from a human donor in good health (CMV status not recorded). Some clones in this sample may be carry-over from other donors' samples. The chain couples TRBV5-1 to TRBJ2-1, with D maybe TRBD1 (5 bases). CDR3 nucleotides: TGCGCCAGCGTGCCCGACAGCTCCTACAATGAGCAGTTCTTC. Its translation: CASVPDSSYNEQFF.